A selection of T cell receptor beta chains follows, all from one sample in a study of blood T cell repertoires in COVID-19. The table came from immunoSEQ multiplex PCR; TCRdb's copy has only in-frame clones and leaves some out. This table holds about 81,000 clones, around 90% found once. Sequences were obtained from peripheral blood. These receptors were obtained from a man in his 70s with acute or convalescent COVID-19. Both conserved end residues are trimmed from each CDR3. The D gene is left open where the match is weak.

>TRBJ2-1|-|TRBV7-2
ASRLLTNEQF
>TRBJ2-5|-|TRBV18
ASSPSVIETQY
>TRBJ1-1|-|TRBV3-1/TRBV3-2
ASSQGYMNTEAF
>TRBJ1-3|-|TRBV29-1
SVTTGPGNTIY
>TRBJ2-4|-|TRBV3-1/TRBV3-2
ASSQAGEKNIQY
>TRBJ2-1|TRBD1|TRBV11-2
ASSLAGGNEQF
>TRBJ2-2|TRBD2|TRBV7-9
ASRRLGEGPTGELF
>TRBJ1-1|TRBD1|TRBV7-9
ASSAPRQGNTEAF
>TRBJ2-7|-|TRBV6-5
ASSRDTSYEQY
>TRBJ1-5|-|TRBV2
ASTLRDYQPQH
>TRBJ1-2|-|TRBV10-3
AISDGVTGYT
>TRBJ2-6|-|TRBV7-9
ASSFSGGPSGANVLT
>TRBJ1-2|TRBD1|TRBV2
ASSARQGAYT
>TRBJ2-4|TRBD2|TRBV19
ASSVQGSGSEKNIQY
>TRBJ2-7|-|TRBV7-2
ASSLGVGATYEQY
>TRBJ2-7|-|TRBV19
ASSIEGGLATSYEQY
>TRBJ2-2|-|TRBV2
ASRGTVGLLNTGELF
>TRBJ2-1|TRBD2|TRBV7-9
ASSLALGGRYNEQF
>TRBJ1-3|-|TRBV14
ASSQGSTSGNTIY
>TRBJ2-3|TRBD2|TRBV25-1
ASRAGGLNTQY
>TRBJ1-3|TRBD1|TRBV12-3/TRBV12-4
ASSRQGGNTIY
>TRBJ2-1|TRBD2|TRBV29-1
SVVTSGGSYNEQF
>TRBJ2-2|-|TRBV24-1
ATSDRTPGQRGTGELF
>TRBJ1-2|-|TRBV19
ASSIPLRAGSVYGYT
>TRBJ1-3|-|TRBV7-2
ASSRSSSGNTIY
>TRBJ1-6|-|TRBV7-2
ASSLAVDRSSPLH
>TRBJ2-7|-|TRBV6-2/TRBV6-3
ASSSIVGVSSYEQY
>TRBJ2-1|-|TRBV3-1/TRBV3-2
ASSRLLSGSYNEQF
>TRBJ1-6|TRBD1|TRBV6-2/TRBV6-3
ASSPRGQGNSPLH
>TRBJ1-4|-|TRBV4-1
ASSQESGFTGRVEKLF
>TRBJ2-6|TRBD1|TRBV2
ASDRVSGANVLT
>TRBJ2-7|-|TRBV6-5
ASRPGTQISYEQY
>TRBJ1-6|-|TRBV9
ASSPRTDNSPLH
>TRBJ2-1|-|TRBV4-3
ASSQDFRNEQF
>TRBJ2-3|TRBD2|TRBV29-1
SVEGFSGSTDTQY
>TRBJ2-5|TRBD1|TRBV6-6
ASRTTGVETQY
>TRBJ1-1|-|TRBV11-2
ASSLFLNNEAF
>TRBJ2-1|TRBD2|TRBV7-7
ASSSLAGSYNEQF
>TRBJ1-1|-|TRBV5-4
ASSWGVAPTEAF
>TRBJ1-6|-|TRBV18
ASSPQDSDSPLH
>TRBJ2-7|-|TRBV5-4
ASSPTAEHVSYEQY
>TRBJ2-1|TRBD1|TRBV7-9
ASSYSKIGTDNEQF
>TRBJ2-2|-|TRBV4-3
ASSQDRLASGELF